A selection of T cell receptor beta chains follows, all from one sample in a study of CD8 T cells in Susac syndrome. TCRdb redid the calling of the immunoSEQ multiplex PCR reads with MiXCR, one entry per CDR3 protein. The sample carries approximately 200,000 distinct CDR3 sequences, approximately 96% recorded once. The specimen was CD4+ T cells from PBMCs. These receptors all come from a human donor with multiple sclerosis. CDR3s include the opening cysteine and the closing phenylalanine or tryptophan. D genes are given only for firm matches. Where a row states a size, it is once, few, many or the class of an expanded clone; other rows omit it.

size	length	J	V	D	DNA	CDR3
.	14	TRBJ2-5	TRBV6-2/TRBV6-3	TRBD2	TGTGCCAGCAGTCCCCTAGGACTAGCCGGGACCCAGTACTTC	CASSPLGLAGTQYF
.	15	TRBJ2-3	TRBV5-4	TRBD1	TGTGCCAGCAGCTTACAGGGGGCGCTGTCAGATACGCAGTATTTT	CASSLQGALSDTQYF
.	15	TRBJ2-3	TRBV7-9	TRBD1	TGTGCCAGCACCATGGGACAGGGGGCAACAGATACGCAGTATTTT	CASTMGQGATDTQYF
.	14	TRBJ2-1	TRBV14	.	TGTGCCAGCAGCCAACGCCTACGGGAAAATGAGCAGTTCTTC	CASSQRLRENEQFF
.	13	TRBJ2-7	TRBV30	.	TGTGCCTGGAGTGTATTCAGGGGAGGCGAGCAGTACTTC	CAWSVFRGGEQYF
.	15	TRBJ1-5	TRBV15	.	TGTGCCACCAGCAGAGTAAGGGGACTCACCCAGCCCCAGCATTTT	CATSRVRGLTQPQHF
.	18	TRBJ2-6	TRBV4-3	TRBD1	TGCGCCAGCAGCCCAGTTAAGGACAGGGGCTCTGGGGCCAACGTCCTGACTTTC	CASSPVKDRGSGANVLTF
.	15	TRBJ2-3	TRBV9	.	TGTGCCAGCAGTGTTGGGGCCGGTACCACAGATACGCAGTATTTT	CASSVGAGTTDTQYF
.	13	TRBJ2-7	TRBV18	TRBD1	TGTGCCAGCTCACCAAACGACAGGGGCGAGCAGTACTTC	CASSPNDRGEQYF
.	18	TRBJ1-1	TRBV5-4	TRBD1	TGTGCCAGCAGCTTGGTGGACAGGCCGAATAGAACGAACACTGAAGCTTTCTTT	CASSLVDRPNRTNTEAFF
.	12	TRBJ1-1	TRBV11-2	.	TGTGCCAGCAGATTCGTAGCCACTGAAGCTTTCTTT	CASRFVATEAFF
.	15	TRBJ1-3	TRBV20-1	.	TGCAGTGCTAGATCAGGGGACGGTCCTGGAAACACCATATATTTT	CSARSGDGPGNTIYF
.	12	TRBJ1-1	TRBV7-9	.	TGTGCCAGCAGCCGCCACAACACTGAAGCTTTCTTT	CASSRHNTEAFF
.	17	TRBJ1-2	TRBV6-5	TRBD1	TGTGCCAGCAGTTACTCGAGATCGGGACAGGGGACCGGTGGCTACACCTTC	CASSYSRSGQGTGGYTF
.	15	TRBJ2-7	TRBV4-1	.	TGCGCCAGCAGCCAAGAGGAACACGGCTCCTACGAGCAGTACTTC	CASSQEEHGSYEQYF
.	15	TRBJ1-1	TRBV30	TRBD1	TGTGCCTGGAGTGTACGAGGACAGGGGAACACTGAAGCTTTCTTT	CAWSVRGQGNTEAFF
.	14	TRBJ2-3	TRBV29-1	TRBD2	TGCAGCGTTGTGGGAGCGGGGGCTACAGATACGCAGTATTTT	CSVVGAGATDTQYF
.	14	TRBJ1-6	TRBV30	.	TGTGCCTGGAGTGTCGACATCTATAATTCACCCCTCCACTTT	CAWSVDIYNSPLHF
.	15	TRBJ2-4	TRBV5-8	.	TGTGCCAGCAGCTCCGCCGGGCAGCTAGCAAACATTCAGTACTTC	CASSSAGQLANIQYF
.	17	TRBJ2-3	TRBV13	TRBD2	TGTGCCAGCAGCTTAAGGACTAGCGGGGGGCCCACAGATACGCAGTATTTT	CASSLRTSGGPTDTQYF
once	13	TRBJ1-2	TRBV3-1	.	TGTGCCAGCAGCCAAATCGACCAGGGTGGCTACACCTTC	CASSQIDQGGYTF
once	13	TRBJ2-1	TRBV5-1	.	TGCGCCAGCAGCTTGGCCGAGGGTCGTGAGCAGTTCTTC	CASSLAEGREQFF
.	18	TRBJ1-2	TRBV9	.	TGTGCCAGCAGCGTAGCAGCCCTAGGTTCAGGGAAGGGCTATGGCTACACCTTC	CASSVAALGSGKGYGYTF
.	15	TRBJ2-3	TRBV24-1	TRBD1	TGTGCCACCAGTGACCCCGGGACAGGGGTTAATACGCAGTATTTT	CATSDPGTGVNTQYF
.	14	TRBJ1-1	TRBV10-3	.	TGTGCCATCAGAACGGGGATTAGGGACACTGAAGCTTTCTTT	CAIRTGIRDTEAFF
.	13	TRBJ1-2	TRBV28	.	TGTGCCAGCAGTTTTGACAGCCCGAGGGGCTACACCTTC	CASSFDSPRGYTF
.	16	TRBJ1-3	TRBV19	.	TGTGCCAGTACCGGGCCGGCAGGACGTCTTGGAAACACCATATATTTT	CASTGPAGRLGNTIYF
.	11	TRBJ1-1	TRBV19	TRBD1	TGTGCCAGCGGGCCCGGGACAGTTGATTTCTTT	CASGPGTVDFF
.	15	TRBJ1-4	TRBV18	TRBD1	TGTGCCAGCTCACCACAAGGACAGGGGAATGAAAAACTGTTTTTT	CASSPQGQGNEKLFF
.	16	TRBJ2-6	TRBV15	.	TGTGCCACCAGCAGAGAAAAGGGAGCTGGGGCCAACGTCCTGACTTTC	CATSREKGAGANVLTF
.	11	TRBJ1-2	TRBV29-1	.	TGCAGCGTACGAGCTAACTATGGCTACACCTTC	CSVRANYGYTF
.	13	TRBJ2-2	TRBV20-1	.	TGCAGTGCTCTCCGGGGTTCTACCGGGGAGCTGTTTTTT	CSALRGSTGELFF
.	15	TRBJ2-7	TRBV20-1	TRBD1	TGCAGTGCTAGACCACGGACAGGCACCGGGGACGAGCAGTACTTC	CSARPRTGTGDEQYF
.	16	TRBJ1-4	TRBV20-1	TRBD1	TGCAGTGCTAGAGATTTTCGGACAGGGGAAGAAGGAAAACTGTTTTTT	CSARDFRTGEEGKLFF
.	16	TRBJ1-2	TRBV10-3	.	TGTGCCATCAGTGAGTTGCAGGTCCCTTCTAACTATGGCTACACCTTC	CAISELQVPSNYGYTF
.	13	TRBJ1-4	TRBV29-1	.	TGCAGCGCAGGGGACGGAGTTAATGAAAAACTGTTTTTT	CSAGDGVNEKLFF
.	12	TRBJ2-7	TRBV28	TRBD1	TGTGCCAGCTCCAGGGGGTCGAACGAGCAGTACTTC	CASSRGSNEQYF
.	15	TRBJ2-5	TRBV2	.	TGTGCCACGCGAGCGGTGTATCCTCGGGAAGAGACCCAGTACTTC	CATRAVYPREETQYF
.	14	TRBJ2-1	TRBV12-3/TRBV12-4	TRBD2	TGTGCCAGCAGCACTAGCGGGATTACCCATGAGCAGTTCTTC	CASSTSGITHEQFF
.	17	TRBJ2-1	TRBV7-3	TRBD2	TGTGCCAGCAGCTTGGTTCCCACTAGCGGGGCGGACAATGAGCAGTTCTTC	CASSLVPTSGADNEQFF
few	15	TRBJ2-1	TRBV5-1	TRBD2	TGCGCCAGCAGCTTGGGACTAGCGGGGGTCGATGAGCAGTTCTTC	CASSLGLAGVDEQFF
.	13	TRBJ2-3	TRBV5-1	.	TGCGCCAGCAGCTCGGGACCCACAGATACGCAGTATTTT	CASSSGPTDTQYF
.	13	TRBJ1-5	TRBV7-2	.	TGTGCCAGCCTGGGGGGGGCCGTAATTCCCCAGCATTTT	CASLGGAVIPQHF
.	12	TRBJ2-7	TRBV20-1	.	TGCAGTGCTTCTCGGGGGAACTACGAGCAGTACTTC	CSASRGNYEQYF
.	20	TRBJ2-1	TRBV12-3/TRBV12-4	TRBD2	TGTGCCAGCAGCCGCCGTCGCACCGGGACTAGCGGGGGGGAAGGCAATGAGCAGTTCTTC	CASSRRRTGTSGGEGNEQFF
few	11	TRBJ1-2	TRBV6-1	.	TGTGCCAGCAGTACCCATTATGGCTACACCTTC	CASSTHYGYTF
.	15	TRBJ2-1	TRBV6-1	.	TGTGCCAGCAGTGAAGCGCTTGGGGCCTACAATGAGCAGTTCTTC	CASSEALGAYNEQFF
.	14	TRBJ1-6	TRBV20-1	.	TGCAGTGCTATACCACTCGGATCTAATTCACCCCTCCACTTT	CSAIPLGSNSPLHF
.	14	TRBJ2-4	TRBV5-4	.	TGTGCCAGCAGCAGCGGGACAGCGCAAAACATTCAGTACTTC	CASSSGTAQNIQYF
.	14	TRBJ2-2	TRBV6-2/TRBV6-3	TRBD2	TGTGCCAGCAGTTACGGGACTATATCCGGGGAGCTGTTTTTT	CASSYGTISGELFF
.	13	TRBJ1-2	TRBV28	.	TGTGCCAGCAGGCCACAGGCCACCTATGGCTACACCTTC	CASRPQATYGYTF
.	18	TRBJ2-5	TRBV5-1	TRBD2	TGCGCCAGCAGCGGCGGGATACAGGCTAGCGGGTCTCAAGAGACCCAGTACTTC	CASSGGIQASGSQETQYF
.	15	TRBJ2-3	TRBV5-8	.	TGTGCCAGCAGGAGGCGGGGGCTCCTCGCAGATACGCAGTATTTT	CASRRRGLLADTQYF
.	15	TRBJ1-4	TRBV12-3/TRBV12-4	.	TGTGCCAGCAGACAAACTAATCGGCCTAATGAAAAACTGTTTTTT	CASRQTNRPNEKLFF